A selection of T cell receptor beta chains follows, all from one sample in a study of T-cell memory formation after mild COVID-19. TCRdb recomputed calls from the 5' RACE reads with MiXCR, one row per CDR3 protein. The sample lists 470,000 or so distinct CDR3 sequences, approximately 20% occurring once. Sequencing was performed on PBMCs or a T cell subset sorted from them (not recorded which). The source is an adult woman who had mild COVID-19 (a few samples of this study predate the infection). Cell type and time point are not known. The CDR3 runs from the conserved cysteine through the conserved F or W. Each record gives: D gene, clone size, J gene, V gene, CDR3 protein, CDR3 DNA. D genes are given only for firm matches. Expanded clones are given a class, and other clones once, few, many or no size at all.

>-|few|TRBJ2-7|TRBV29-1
CSVGAERGLEQYF
TGCAGCGTTGGTGCGGAAAGGGGTCTCGAGCAGTACTTC
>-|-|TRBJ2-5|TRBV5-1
CASSLAGVGGQETQYF
TGCGCCAGCAGCTTGGCCGGCGTCGGGGGCCAAGAGACCCAGTACTTC
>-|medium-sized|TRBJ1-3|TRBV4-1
CASSQDLSLGPDSGNTIYF
TGCGCCAGCAGCCAGGATCTCAGTTTGGGCCCGGACTCTGGAAACACCATATATTTT
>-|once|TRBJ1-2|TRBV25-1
CASSESRDGYTF
TGTGCCAGCAGTGAATCGAGGGACGGCTACACCTTC
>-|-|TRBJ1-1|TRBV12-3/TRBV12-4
CASRVDSGTEAFF
TGTGCCAGCAGGGTAGACAGTGGCACTGAAGCTTTCTTT
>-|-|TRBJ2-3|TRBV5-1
CASSLTKGGGVSSAQYF
TGCGCCAGCAGCCTCACCAAGGGGGGCGGGGTATCATCGGCGCAGTATTTT
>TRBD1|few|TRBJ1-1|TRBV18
CASSPRQGENTEAFF
TGTGCCAGCTCACCGCGACAGGGGGAGAACACTGAAGCTTTCTTT
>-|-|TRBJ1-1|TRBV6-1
CASKYGTNTEAFF
TGTGCCAGCAAATACGGAACAAACACTGAAGCTTTCTTT
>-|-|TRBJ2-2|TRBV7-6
CASSETLPLGGELFF
TGTGCCAGCAGCGAAACTCTTCCTTTGGGCGGGGAGCTGTTTTTT
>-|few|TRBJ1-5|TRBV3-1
CASSRTANQPQHF
TGTGCCAGCAGCCGGACAGCTAATCAGCCCCAGCATTTT
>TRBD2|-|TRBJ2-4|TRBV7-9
CASSPKISGVENIQYF
TGTGCCAGCAGCCCCAAAATTAGCGGGGTAGAAAACATTCAGTACTTC
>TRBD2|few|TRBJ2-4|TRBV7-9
CASSRRLAESLAKNIQYF
TGTGCCAGCAGCCGCCGACTAGCGGAGTCATTAGCCAAAAACATTCAGTACTTC
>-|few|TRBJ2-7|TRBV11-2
CASSLERAVRSYEQYF
TGTGCCAGCAGCTTAGAAAGGGCAGTTAGATCCTACGAGCAGTACTTC
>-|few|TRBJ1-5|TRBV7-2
CASRRGGVSQPQHF
TGTGCCAGCAGACGGGGGGGCGTAAGTCAGCCCCAGCATTTT
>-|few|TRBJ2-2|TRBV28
CASRYRNANTGELFF
TGTGCCAGCCGGTACAGAAACGCGAACACCGGGGAGCTGTTTTTT
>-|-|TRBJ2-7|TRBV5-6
CASSFRERSTYEQYF
TGTGCCAGCAGCTTTCGAGAGAGGTCCACCTACGAGCAGTACTTC
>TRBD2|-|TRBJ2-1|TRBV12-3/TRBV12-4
CASSRSGRIGYNEQFF
TGTGCCAGCAGCAGGAGCGGGAGGATAGGATACAATGAGCAGTTCTTC
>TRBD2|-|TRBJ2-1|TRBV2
CASRRLAPPEQFF
TGTGCCAGCAGGCGACTAGCGCCCCCTGAGCAGTTCTTC
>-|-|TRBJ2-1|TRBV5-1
CASSLDGTQYNEQFF
TGCGCCAGCAGTCTTGACGGAACTCAGTACAATGAGCAGTTCTTC
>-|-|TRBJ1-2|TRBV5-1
CASSSPTAANGYTF
TGCGCCAGCAGCTCCCCGACTGCGGCGAATGGCTACACCTTC
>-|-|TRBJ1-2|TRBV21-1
CASSRGRGFGYTF
TGTGCCAGCTCCAGGGGCAGGGGATTTGGCTACACCTTC
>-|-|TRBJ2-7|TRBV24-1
CATSDFGQGEQYF
TGTGCCACCAGTGATTTTGGGCAGGGCGAGCAGTACTTC
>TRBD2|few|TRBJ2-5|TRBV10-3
CAISESLGLAEETQYF
TGTGCCATCAGTGAGTCGCTGGGACTAGCGGAAGAGACCCAGTACTTC
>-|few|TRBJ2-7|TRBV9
CASSVDAQGGSEQYF
TGTGCCAGCAGCGTAGACGCACAGGGAGGTAGCGAGCAGTACTTC
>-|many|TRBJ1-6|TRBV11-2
CASSFWTDYNSPLHF
TGTGCCAGCAGCTTCTGGACGGATTATAATTCACCCCTCCACTTT
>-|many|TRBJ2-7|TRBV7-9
CASSLGQGVSEQYF
TGTGCCAGCAGCTTGGGGCAGGGAGTCTCCGAGCAGTACTTC
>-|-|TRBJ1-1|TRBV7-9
CASSLEVLGPNTEAFF
TGTGCCAGCAGCTTAGAGGTTTTGGGCCCGAACACTGAAGCTTTCTTT
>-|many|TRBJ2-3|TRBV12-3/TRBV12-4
CASSLRPDTQYF
TGTGCCAGCAGTTTGAGGCCAGATACGCAGTATTTT
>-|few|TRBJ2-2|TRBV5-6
CASSQGGRMRNTGELFF
TGTGCCAGCAGCCAGGGGGGGAGAATGAGGAACACCGGGGAGCTGTTTTTT
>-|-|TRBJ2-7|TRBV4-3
CASSQDRDLYSYEQYF
TGCGCCAGCAGCCAAGACCGGGACCTATATTCCTACGAGCAGTACTTC
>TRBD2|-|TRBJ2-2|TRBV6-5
CASSSGTSGGRKTGELFF
TGTGCCAGCAGTTCCGGGACTAGCGGGGGGAGAAAAACCGGGGAGCTGTTTTTT
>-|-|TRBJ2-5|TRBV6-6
CASRPGVWQETQYF
TGTGCCAGCAGACCGGGGGTTTGGCAAGAGACCCAGTACTTC
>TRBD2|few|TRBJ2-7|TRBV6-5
CASRPGLAGAFKYEQYF
TGTGCCAGCAGACCGGGACTAGCGGGAGCCTTTAAATACGAGCAGTACTTC
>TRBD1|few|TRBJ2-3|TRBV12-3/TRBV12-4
CASTSRGDRDTQYF
TGTGCCAGCACTTCTAGAGGGGACAGGGATACGCAGTATTTT
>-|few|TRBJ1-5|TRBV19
CASSPDTGLGQPQHF
TGTGCCAGTAGTCCGGATACAGGGTTAGGTCAGCCCCAGCATTTT
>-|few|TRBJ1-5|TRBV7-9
CASSLFEQPQHF
TGTGCCAGCAGCTTATTCGAGCAGCCCCAGCATTTT
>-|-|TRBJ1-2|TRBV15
CATSSDKGGYGYTF
TGTGCCACCAGCTCGGACAAGGGGGGCTATGGCTACACCTTC
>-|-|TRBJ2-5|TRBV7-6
CASSLRWLETQYF
TGTGCCAGCAGCTTAAGATGGCTTGAGACCCAGTACTTC
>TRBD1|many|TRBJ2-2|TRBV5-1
CASSWGQGGTGELFF
TGCGCCAGCAGCTGGGGACAGGGTGGAACCGGGGAGCTGTTTTTT
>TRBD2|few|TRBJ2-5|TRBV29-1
CSHSGSLQETQYF
TGCAGCCATAGCGGGTCCCTCCAAGAGACCCAGTACTTC
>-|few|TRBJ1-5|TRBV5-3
CARTPPPTTEQPQHF
TGTGCCAGAACCCCTCCGCCGACTACCGAGCAGCCCCAGCATTTT
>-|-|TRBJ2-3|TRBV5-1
CASSSGTRVVGDTQYF
TGCGCCAGCAGCTCCGGGACAAGAGTCGTGGGAGATACGCAGTATTTT
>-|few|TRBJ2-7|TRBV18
CASSSTTWGASYEQYF
TGTGCCAGCTCGTCCACCACATGGGGGGCGTCATACGAGCAGTACTTC
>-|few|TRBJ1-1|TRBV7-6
CASSLAPSLNTEAFF
TGTGCCAGCAGCTTAGCGCCCAGTTTGAACACTGAAGCTTTCTTT
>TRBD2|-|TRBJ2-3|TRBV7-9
CASWRLAGVTDTQYF
TGTGCCAGCTGGAGACTAGCGGGAGTCACAGATACGCAGTATTTT
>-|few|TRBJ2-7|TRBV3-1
CASSQDIRITYEQYF
TGTGCCAGCAGCCAAGATATCCGGATTACCTACGAGCAGTACTTC
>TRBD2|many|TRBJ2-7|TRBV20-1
CSAPGLAGPRAYEQYF
TGCAGTGCTCCCGGACTAGCGGGCCCTCGGGCCTACGAGCAGTACTTC
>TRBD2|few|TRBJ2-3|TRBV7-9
CASSLRSGTSGATDTQYF
TGTGCCAGCAGCTTACGATCGGGGACTAGCGGAGCCACAGATACGCAGTATTTT
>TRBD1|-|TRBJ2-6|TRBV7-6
CASSLVTGAGANVLTF
TGTGCCAGCAGCTTAGTGACAGGGGCCGGGGCCAACGTCCTGACTTTC